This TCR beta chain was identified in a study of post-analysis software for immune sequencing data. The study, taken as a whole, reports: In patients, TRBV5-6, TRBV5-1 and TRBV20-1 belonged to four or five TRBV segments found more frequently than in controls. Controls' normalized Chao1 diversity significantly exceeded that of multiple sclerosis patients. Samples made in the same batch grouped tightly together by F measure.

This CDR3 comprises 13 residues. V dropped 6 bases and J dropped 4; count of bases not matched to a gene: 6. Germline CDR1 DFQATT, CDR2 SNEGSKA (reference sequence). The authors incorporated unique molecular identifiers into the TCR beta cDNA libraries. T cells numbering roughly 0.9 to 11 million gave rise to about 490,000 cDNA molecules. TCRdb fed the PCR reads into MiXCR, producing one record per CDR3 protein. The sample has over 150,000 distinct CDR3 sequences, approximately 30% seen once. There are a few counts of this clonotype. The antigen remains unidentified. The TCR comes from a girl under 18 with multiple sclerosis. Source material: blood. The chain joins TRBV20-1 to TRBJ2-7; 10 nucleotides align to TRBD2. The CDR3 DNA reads TGCAGTGCCATCGGGACTAGCGCGTACGAGCAGTACTTC. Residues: CSAIGTSAYEQYF.